Below are 23 T cell receptor beta chains sequenced from a single sample in a study of T cell repertoires in cytomegalovirus infection (dated by TCRdb to the late 2010s). The instrument given in TCRdb is Illumina HiSeq 1500. The raw public data were reprocessed by TCRdb itself: fastp quality trimming at Q25, MiXCR clonotype calling, in-frame beta chains only. Rows matching on CDR3 protein sequence are summarized as one entry with the most common DNA and genes. The sample contains under 850,000 distinct CDR3 sequences, roughly 36% of them found a single time. Of the sample, over 15% is held by the ten largest clones. Which antigens these TCRs recognize remains unknown. The treatment or condition label for this specimen denotes: in vitro stimulation with specific CMV peptide epitopes to enrich CMV-specific T cells. This specimen was cultured PBMCs, taken from culture after CMV antigen stimulation. The receptor source for this set is a human donor in good health (CMV status not recorded). Some clones in this sample may be carry-over from other donors' samples.

This chain's CDR3 is CASSLGSGLNQPQHF. In DNA form, the CDR3 reads TGTGCCAGCAGCTTAGGGTCAGGGCTCAATCAGCCCCAGCATTTT. The gene calls are TRBV7-2 and TRBJ1-5; TRBD1 might be the D (5 bases). This CDR3 contains 15 residues. V was trimmed by 1 base and J by 3 bases, leaving 10 bases between them. Germline CDR1 and CDR2: SGHTA and FQGNSA.

The sample holds a few counts of this clonotype. The chain carries TRBV7-9 and TRBJ2-1; D is unresolved. This CDR3 has 12 residues. CDR1 is SEHNR, CDR2 FQNEAQ, per germline (reference sequence). Trimming cost V 8 bases and J 4 bases, with 9 bases left between them. The CDR3 protein is CASGTLYNEQFF. CDR3 DNA: TGTGCCAGCGGAACCCTTTACAATGAGCAGTTCTTC.

The chain links TRBV15 to TRBJ2-7, with 7 bases that match TRBD2. The CDR3 has 14 residues. After removal of 0 bases from V and 4 bases from J, the junction contained 3 bases not matched to a gene. CDR1 is LNHNV, CDR2 YYDKDF, per germline (reference sequence). CDR3 region: CATSRDVGGYEQYF. The CDR3 DNA is TGTGCCACCAGCAGAGATGTGGGAGGGTACGAGCAGTACTTC.

On this clonotype itself: One end of the junction varies from germline; a read error may be responsible. The chain joins TRBV7-2 to TRBJ1-3; possibly TRBD1 for D (6 bases). The CDR3 contains 18 residues. Germline loops: CDR1 SGHTA, CDR2 FQGNSA. This CDR3 is CASSTWGGLISSGTTIYF. The DNA for the CDR3 is TGTGCCAGCAGCACTTGGGGGGGGCTCATTAGCTCTGGAACCACCATATATTTT.

In the case of this clonotype: One base away lies a much larger clone, so this may be a sequencing read error. The chain couples TRBV6-1 to TRBJ1-1; D is unclear. The CDR3 runs to 12 residues. Germline V CDR1 and CDR2: MNHNS, SASEGT. V was shortened by 9 bases and J by 0 bases, with 8 bases between the two germline ends. The CDR3 loop is CARKGLNTEAFF. The CDR3 DNA reads as TGTGCCAGAAAGGGTCTGAACACTGAAGCTTTCTTT.

V gene TRBV5-1 combines with J gene TRBJ1-2; a possible D gene is TRBD1 (5 bases). Germline CDR1 reads SGHRS; CDR2 reads YFSETQ. This CDR3 has 16 residues. Trimming took 2 bases from V and 5 from J, leaving 19 bases between them. The CDR3 loop reads CASSFLGGVSQYGYTF. DNA for the CDR3: TGCGCCAGCAGCTTTTTGGGGGGGGTGTCCCAATATGGCTACACCTTC.

CDR3 region: CASSQIRQGAGNSPLHF. The CDR3 DNA reads TGCGCCAGCAGCCAAATTCGACAGGGGGCGGGAAATTCACCCCTCCACTTT. The chain couples TRBV4-1 to TRBJ1-6; TRBD1 matches 10 bases. The CDR3 has 17 amino acids. The germline CDR1 and CDR2 sequences are MGHRA and YSYEKL. Unmatched junction bases numbered 8, after V lost 2 bases and J lost 7 bases.

This clonotype was detected ten times or more. The V and J genes are TRBV7-9 and TRBJ2-1; no clear D. The CDR3 has 17 amino acids. Germline CDR1 and CDR2: SEHNR and FQNEAQ (reference sequence). Trimming shortened V by 5 bases and J by 8 bases, and 25 bases separated the two germline ends. In nucleotides, the CDR3 is TGTGCCAGCAGCCCCCGCGGTCTAGGGATGTCCCGGGATGAGCAGTTCTTC. Amino acid sequence: CASSPRGLGMSRDEQFF.

This clonotype turned up a few times. This chain links TRBV25-1 with TRBJ2-7, with 7 bases that match TRBD2. This CDR3 is built from 15 residues. V lost 1 base, J lost 6 bases, and 9 bases stayed unmatched. CDR1 MGHDK and CDR2 SYGVNS come from the germline V gene. CDR3 in DNA: TGTGCCAGCAGTGAATTTCGCGGGGGAGTCGCCGAGCAGTACTTC. It encodes CASSEFRGGVAEQYF.

The chain combines TRBV5-4 with TRBJ1-4; 7 bases are a match to TRBD1. The V and J ends lost 3 bases and 3 bases, in that order; junction bases with no gene match: 5. The length of the CDR3 is 15 residues. Germline assignment: CDR1 SGHNT and CDR2 YYREEE (reference sequence). The CDR3 coding sequence is TGTGCCAGCAGCTCGGGGACAGAGCCTAATGAAAAACTGTTTTTT. This gives the protein CASSSGTEPNEKLFF. Variable domain in full (rest from reference TRBV5-4 and TRBJ1-4): ETGVTQSPTHLIKTRGQQVTLRCSSQSGHNTVSWYQQALGQGPQFIFQYYREEENGRGNFPPRFSGLQFPNYSSELNVNALELDDSALYLCASSSGTEPNEKLFFGSGTQLSVL.

V usage is TRBV5-1 and J usage is TRBJ2-5; D is uncertain. Germline values: CDR1 SGHRS, CDR2 YFSETQ. The CDR3 contains 11 residues. Trimming took 3 bases from V and 10 from J, leaving 10 bases between them. DNA for the CDR3: TGCGCCAGCAGCTGTGACCGCTTCCAGTACTTC. Translated, it gives CASSCDRFQYF.

In this sample, this clonotype turned up a few times. The CDR3 loop reads CASSLLTGGWADTQYF. CDR3 DNA sequence: TGTGCCAGCAGCTTACTAACGGGAGGATGGGCAGATACGCAGTATTTT. The V call is TRBV11-2, the J call TRBJ2-3, with 7 bases fitting TRBD2. CDR1 is SGHAT and CDR2 is FQNNGV in the germline V gene. The CDR3 spans 16 residues. J lost 4 bases, V lost 2 bases, and 9 bases had no gene match.

The table lists this clonotype with a few counts. The CDR3 protein is CASSYSPAGGSTDTQYF. In DNA form, the CDR3 reads TGTGCCAGCAGTTACTCACCTGCGGGAGGCTCCACAGATACGCAGTATTTT. The gene calls are TRBV6-2 or TRBV6-3 and TRBJ2-3; 8 nucleotides agree with TRBD2. This CDR3 is built from 17 residues. Trimming took 0 bases from V and 2 from J; bases not matched to a gene: 7. Germline CDR1 MNHEY, CDR2 SVGEGT.

The rearrangement links TRBV27 to TRBJ1-5, with D possibly TRBD1 on 6 matching bases. V lost 6 bases and J lost 2, with 17 bases in between. The CDR3 runs to 16 residues. From germline, CDR1 is MNHEY and CDR2 SMNVEV (reference sequence). The CDR3 coding sequence is TGTGCCAGCAGACCTCTGGAAGGGGGTGGCAATCAGCCCCAGCATTTT. It specifies CASRPLEGGGNQPQHF.

This sequence joins TRBV6-2 or TRBV6-3 and TRBJ2-7; D remains ambiguous. The CDR3 sequence is 13 residues long. Trimming took off 4 bases at V and 4 bases at J, with 11 bases between the two ends. Germline V gene sequence: CDR1 MNHEY, CDR2 SVGEGT. CDR3 sequence reads: CASSWSVGYEQYF. The CDR3 DNA sequence: TGTGCCAGCAGTTGGTCGGTAGGGTACGAGCAGTACTTC.

The chain couples TRBV7-8 to TRBJ2-7; D is undetermined. The germline V gene has CDR1 SGHVS and CDR2 FQNEAQ. Trimming cost V 6 bases and J 6 bases, with 18 bases left between them. The CDR3 runs to 14 residues. CDR3: CASSREARAIEQYF. DNA for the CDR3: TGTGCCAGCAGTCGAGAGGCTCGAGCGATCGAGCAGTACTTC.

V gene TRBV6-1 combines with J gene TRBJ1-2; D might be TRBD1 (5 bases). This CDR3 comprises 14 residues. V lost 7 bases to trimming and J lost 8 bases, with 20 bases between them. CDR1 and CDR2 (germline): MNHNS, SASEGT. CDR3 amino acids: CASTRGARLGGYTF. CDR3 DNA: TGTGCCAGCACCCGAGGGGCCCGGCTCGGGGGCTACACCTTC.

A remark on this clonotype: Relative to the germline gene, one junction end is altered; a read error may explain this. The chain combines TRBV10-3 with TRBJ1-1; D is undetermined. The CDR3 has 16 residues. Germline CDR1 reads ENHRY; CDR2 reads SYGVKD. As DNA, the CDR3 is TGTGCCATCAGTGGGGTGGTAAGAGGTCGTGGAACTGAAGCTCTCTTT. Its protein is CAISGVVRGRGTEALF.

The V call is TRBV6-1, the J call TRBJ1-1, with 8 nucleotides matching TRBD1. CDR3 length: 14 amino acids. V lost 4 bases to trimming and J lost 5 bases; unmatched junction nucleotides: 6. Germline values: CDR1 MNHNS, CDR2 SASEGT. CDR3: CASSVFRGRTEAFF. The CDR3 DNA reads TGTGCCAGCAGTGTCTTCAGGGGGCGAACTGAAGCTTTCTTT.

This clonotype came up a few times. The genes are TRBV20-1 and TRBJ2-1; 8 bases are a match to TRBD2. The germline CDR1 and CDR2 sequences are DFQATT and SNEGSKA (reference sequence). Losses at the gene ends were 6 bases for V and 0 bases for J; bases not matched to a gene: 7. CDR3 length: 15 residues. CDR3 coding DNA: TGCAGTGCCTCCCGGGGGGGGAGCTCCTACAATGAGCAGTTCTTC. Its protein is CSASRGGSSYNEQFF.

The chain employs TRBV6-5 and TRBJ2-5, with a possible D match to TRBD2 (5 bases). The CDR3 consists of 16 residues. The ends were cut back, 0 bases at V and 1 base at J, with 12 bases in the middle. Germline-derived CDR1 and CDR2 are MNHEY and SVGAGI. The CDR3 is CASSYSRQRAQETQYF. The CDR3 DNA follows: TGTGCCAGCAGTTACTCTCGCCAGAGGGCCCAAGAGACCCAGTACTTC.

This clonotype was counted at least ten times. The chain joins TRBV7-2 to TRBJ2-1; D uncertain. Trimming removed 5 bases from V and 3 bases from J, with 20 bases in between. Germline assignment: CDR1 SGHTA and CDR2 FQGNSA. The CDR3 is 17 residues long. The CDR3 loop is CASSLRLFQAVYNEQFF. DNA of the CDR3: TGTGCCAGCAGCCTTCGGCTTTTCCAGGCGGTCTACAATGAGCAGTTCTTC.

The sample holds a few counts of this clonotype. The CDR3 loop is CASSAPGREAEGPQHF. DNA for the CDR3: TGTGCCAGCAGTGCCCCAGGCCGGGAAGCAGAAGGGCCCCAGCATTTT. The chain combines TRBV28 with TRBJ1-5; no clear D. V gave up 5 bases and J gave up 9 bases, with 23 bases separating them. Per the germline V gene, CDR1 is MDHEN and CDR2 is SYDVKM. CDR3 length: 16 amino acids.